The 31 T cell receptor beta chains in this list originate from one sample, sequenced in a study of T cell repertoires in cytomegalovirus infection. MiXCR, run by TCRdb on the reads, gives a single entry per CDR3 protein. The profile shows 350,000 to 500,000 distinct CDR3 sequences, under 40% of them singletons. Sequencing used PBMCs. The receptors come from a human donor in good health (CMV status not recorded). Some clones in this sample may be carry-over from other donors' samples.

The DNA for the CDR3 is TGTGCCAGCAGCCCTCGGGCGGGCGCTTCCTATAATTCACCCCTCCACTTT. It encodes CASSPRAGASYNSPLHF. The chain joins TRBV11-2 to TRBJ1-6; no firm D call. There are 17 residues in the CDR3. Germline-derived CDR1 and CDR2 are SGHAT and FQNNGV. The V and J ends lost 5 bases and 1 base respectively, with 15 bases between them.

Many counts were recorded for this clonotype. The rearrangement uses TRBV11-1 and TRBJ2-1, with a possible D match to TRBD1 (5 bases). Trimming pared 5 bases from V and 0 bases from J, leaving 23 bases between. The CDR3 is 19 amino acids. Germline loops: CDR1 SGHAT, CDR2 FQDESV (reference sequence). This CDR3 is CASSPLLIQESVSYNEQFF. In DNA, the CDR3 is TGTGCCAGCAGCCCACTCTTGATACAGGAATCGGTCTCCTACAATGAGCAGTTCTTC.

This clonotype has at least ten counts. The J gene is TRBJ1-3, the V gene TRBV7-8; 9 bases are a match to TRBD1. The CDR3 is 17 amino acids. Germline V gives CDR1 SGHVS, CDR2 FQNEAQ. V lost 1 base to trimming and J lost 0 bases; unmatched junction nucleotides: 4. CDR3 in DNA: TGTGCCAGCAGCTTAGTAGGACAGGGGAGCTCTGGAAACACCATATATTTT. Translation gives CASSLVGQGSSGNTIYF.

The rearrangement uses TRBV6-2 or TRBV6-3 and TRBJ2-7; 7 bases are shared with TRBD1. V trimming: 11 bases; J trimming: 0 bases; junction bases outside the gene matches: 10. The CDR3 contains 14 residues. Germline assignment: CDR1 MNHEY and CDR2 SVGEGT. Here the CDR3 reads CAPGRQGLSYEQYF. Here the CDR3 DNA reads TGTGCCCCCGGAAGACAGGGTCTCTCCTACGAGCAGTACTTC.

This clonotype was picked up a small number of times. This chain links TRBV2 with TRBJ1-2; the D is unclear. The germline V gene has CDR1 SNHLY and CDR2 FYNNEI. The V and J ends lost 4 bases and 0 bases respectively, with 6 bases between them. CDR3 length equals 13 residues. DNA of the CDR3: TGTGCCAGCAGTGGTCGAGCTAACTATGGCTACACCTTC. It codes for CASSGRANYGYTF.

The table lists this clonotype with a few counts. The chain links TRBV19 to TRBJ2-1; D is perhaps TRBD1 (5 bases). Per the germline V gene, CDR1 is LNHDA and CDR2 is SQIVND (reference sequence). The CDR3 contains 14 residues. V shed 1 base and J shed 8 bases, with 12 bases lying between them. The CDR3 is CASSIGRALDEQFF. CDR3 DNA: TGTGCCAGTAGTATAGGCAGGGCCCTCGATGAGCAGTTCTTC.

This clonotype was seen a handful of times. The chain joins TRBV7-2 to TRBJ1-5, with a possible D match to TRBD1 (6 bases). Germline lookup yields CDR1 SGHTA and CDR2 FQGNSA. The length of the CDR3 is 16 residues. The ends were cut back, 4 bases at V and 5 bases at J, with 18 bases in the middle. The CDR3 DNA sequence: TGTGCCAGCAGCTCTATTAGGGGGGGGGCGGATCAGCCCCAGCATTTT. Its translation is CASSSIRGGADQPQHF.

In its sample, this clonotype was seen a few times. This chain connects TRBV6-2 or TRBV6-3 to TRBJ1-2; perhaps TRBD1 as D (5 bases). Deletions cut 3 bases from V and 5 bases from J, with 13 bases between. Per the germline V gene, CDR1 is MNHEY and CDR2 is SVGEGT. The CDR3 is 14 amino acids. DNA of the CDR3: TGTGCCAGCAGTTATGGGACCCCCCTTTATGGCTACACCTTC. This gives the protein CASSYGTPLYGYTF.

This clonotype was observed a handful of times. The chain couples TRBV29-1 to TRBJ2-1; tentative D call: TRBD2 (5 bases). This CDR3 comprises 14 residues. V lost 5 bases, J lost 3 bases, and 14 bases lay in between. Per germline, CDR1 SQVTM and CDR2 ANQGSEA. Here the CDR3 reads CSVCRIGGYNEQFF. The CDR3 DNA reads as TGCAGCGTTTGTCGAATAGGAGGCTACAATGAGCAGTTCTTC.

The rearrangement links TRBV7-9 to TRBJ1-6; D might be TRBD1 (5 bases). Germline CDR1 reads SEHNR; CDR2 reads FQNEAQ (reference sequence). CDR3 length: 15 amino acids. The ends were cut back, 4 bases at V and 7 bases at J, with 14 bases in the middle. The CDR3 is CASSSQGQGNSPLHF. CDR3 DNA: TGTGCCAGCAGCTCGCAAGGGCAGGGAAATTCACCCCTCCACTTT.

This rearrangement joins TRBV6-6 to TRBJ2-7, with 9 bases identical to TRBD2. The CDR3 is 15 residues long. Trimming cost V 0 bases and J 12 bases; bases outside gene matches: 12. From germline, CDR1 is MNHNY and CDR2 SVGAGI (reference sequence). CDR3 nucleotide sequence: TGTGCCAGCAGTTACTCTAAGGGGCTAGCGGGGTATGTGTACTTC. It encodes CASSYSKGLAGYVYF.

V is TRBV7-8 and J is TRBJ2-3, with D maybe TRBD1 (6 bases). CDR1 is SGHVS and CDR2 is FQNEAQ in the germline V gene. V was trimmed by 4 bases and J by 2 bases, leaving 16 bases between them. CDR3 length: 16 amino acids. This CDR3 reads CASSSRVQGYTDTQYF. In nucleotides, the CDR3 is TGTGCCAGCAGCTCTAGGGTCCAGGGGTACACAGATACGCAGTATTTT.

The J gene is TRBJ1-5, the V gene TRBV11-2; D gene unclear. Germline V gene lookup returns CDR1 SGHAT and CDR2 FQNNGV. The ends were cut back, 1 base at V and 4 bases at J, with 8 bases in the middle. The CDR3 extends over 14 amino acids. CDR3 coding DNA: TGTGCCAGCAGCTTAGTCCGCTGTAATCAGCCCCAGCATTTT. It codes for CASSLVRCNQPQHF.

The chain recombines TRBV10-2 with TRBJ2-2, with D perhaps TRBD2 (5 bases). Trimming pared 2 bases from V and 3 bases from J, leaving 13 bases between. In germline, CDR1 is WSHSY, CDR2 SAAADI. The CDR3 has 16 amino acids. The CDR3 sequence: CASSEMIELDTGELFF. The CDR3 nucleotides read TGCGCCAGCAGTGAGATGATAGAACTAGACACCGGGGAGCTGTTTTTT.

This clonotype was counted a few times. The chain recombines TRBV10-3 with TRBJ2-1; a weak D match, TRBD2 (7 bases). V shed 0 bases and J shed 7 bases, with 16 bases lying between them. CDR1 and CDR2 (germline): ENHRY, SYGVKD. This CDR3 spans 16 amino acids. The CDR3: CAISESGGGDWNEQFF. CDR3 DNA: TGTGCCATCAGTGAGTCGGGAGGGGGGGATTGGAATGAGCAGTTCTTC.

This clonotype showed up just a few times. V usage is TRBV23-1 and J usage is TRBJ1-1; no definite D call. TRBV23-1 is annotated as an ORF whose role is uncertain. Trimming shortened V by 1 base and J by 7 bases, and 10 bases separated the two germline ends. The CDR3 has 13 residues. In DNA, the CDR3 is TGCGCCAGCAGTCAATGTGGTGACAATGAAGCTTTCTTT. Its translation is CASSQCGDNEAFF.

This clonotype was observed a handful of times. The chain employs TRBV7-9 and TRBJ2-1, with 11 bases fitting TRBD2. The CDR3 is 17 residues long. In germline, CDR1 is SEHNR, CDR2 FQNEAQ (reference sequence). V lost 5 bases, J lost 8 bases, and 14 bases stayed unmatched. CDR3 DNA sequence: TGTGCCAGCAGCCCACCTCTTGGGACTAGCGGTTTCGATGAGCAGTTCTTC. It translates to CASSPPLGTSGFDEQFF.

The V and J genes are TRBV2 and TRBJ1-2; D not certain. V was trimmed by 0 bases and J by 0 bases, leaving 8 bases between them. This CDR3 is 15 amino acids long. The germline V gene has CDR1 SNHLY and CDR2 FYNNEI. CDR3 sequence (DNA): TGTGCCAGCAGTGAAGCGCTTGGGACTAACTATGGCTACACCTTC. It encodes CASSEALGTNYGYTF.

The rearrangement links TRBV4-1 to TRBJ2-1, with TRBD2 matching 7 bases. Looked up from germline, CDR1 is MGHRA and CDR2 is YSYEKL. The CDR3 is 13 residues long. Losses at the gene ends were 2 bases for V and 8 bases for J; bases not matched to a gene: 3. DNA of the CDR3: TGCGCCAGCAGCCAAAGACTAGCTTATGAGCAGTTCTTC. Translation: CASSQRLAYEQFF.

This clonotype was seen at least ten times. The chain uses TRBV14 and TRBJ2-1; 8 bases fit TRBD2. V lost 0 bases, J lost 9 bases, and 1 base stayed unmatched. This CDR3 contains 13 residues. Germline V gene lookup returns CDR1 SGHDN and CDR2 FVKESK. CDR3 in DNA: TGTGCCAGCAGCCAAGATCGGGGGGGTGAGCAGTTCTTC. It codes for CASSQDRGGEQFF.

On this clonotype: This may come from a read error, since a much larger clone is one base off. The CDR3 does not end in the conserved phenylalanine or tryptophan, so this is likely a read error. The chain recombines TRBV7-2 with TRBJ2-5; weak D call: TRBD2 (7 bases). Trimming took off 3 bases at V and 4 bases at J, with 12 bases between the two ends. Germline assignment: CDR1 SGHTA and CDR2 FQGNSA. The CDR3 has 14 residues. The CDR3 bases are TGTGCCAGCAGCTTCCAGGGAGGGGGAGAGACCCAGTACTTA. Translating gives CASSFQGGGETQYL.

This clonotype was seen many times. The chain recombines TRBV7-2 with TRBJ2-5; D remains ambiguous. The CDR3 consists of 14 residues. Between the trimmed V and J ends, which lost 0 bases and 6 bases, there was a span of 11 bases. In germline, CDR1 is SGHTA, CDR2 FQGNSA. CDR3 in amino acids: CASSLAEVSQTQYF. CDR3 nucleotides: TGTGCCAGCAGCTTAGCGGAAGTCAGTCAGACCCAGTACTTC.

This clonotype was observed a handful of times. V is TRBV7-9 and J is TRBJ2-5; maybe TRBD1 (6 bases). The germline CDR1 and CDR2 sequences are SEHNR and FQNEAQ (reference sequence). This CDR3 has 13 amino acids. Trimming cost V 4 bases and J 5 bases, with 11 bases left between them. For the CDR3, the DNA is TGTGCCAGCAGCTCGGACACAGGGGAGACCCAGTACTTC. As protein: CASSSDTGETQYF.

Only a few counts were recorded for this clonotype. This rearrangement joins TRBV15 to TRBJ2-1; TRBD1 might be the D (5 bases). The germline V gene encodes CDR1 LNHNV and CDR2 YYDKDF (reference sequence). V lost 0 bases and J lost 7, with 16 bases in between. The CDR3 has 16 residues. The CDR3 DNA is TGTGCCACCAGCAGAGATATCAGGGTACATAGGAATGAGCAGTTCTTC. This sequence encodes CATSRDIRVHRNEQFF.

This sequence joins TRBV9 and TRBJ2-2; the match to TRBD2 covers 7 bases. Germline trimming cut 0 bases from V and 6 bases from J; bases unmatched to any gene: 5. Looked up from germline, CDR1 is SGDLS and CDR2 is YYNGEE. The CDR3 contains 15 residues. CDR3 in amino acids: CASSVGWGGAGELFF. The CDR3, as DNA: TGTGCCAGCAGCGTAGGGTGGGGAGGGGCCGGGGAGCTGTTTTTT.

Note on this clonotype: Here the CDR3 omits its conserved ending phenylalanine or tryptophan, so a read error is the likely source. CDR3 nucleotides: TGTGCCAGCAGTTTCCCCCGGACAGGGGATGGCTACACCGCC. The encoded protein is CASSFPRTGDGYTA. The V call is TRBV12-3 or TRBV12-4, the J call TRBJ1-2; 9 positions match TRBD1. CDR3 size: 14 residues. J lost 6 bases, V lost 3 bases, and 5 bases had no gene match.

V and J are TRBV5-6 and TRBJ2-3; possible D gene TRBD2, 6 bases. The CDR3 consists of 16 residues. The V end was cut by 1 base, the J end by 2 bases, with 14 bases between. Germline V lookup: CDR1 SGHDT, CDR2 YYEEEE. This chain's CDR3 is CASSLSGTPHTDTQYF. The CDR3 nucleotides are TGTGCCAGCAGCTTGTCTGGGACTCCTCACACAGATACGCAGTATTTT.

The chain couples TRBV28 to TRBJ1-5, with a possible D match to TRBD1 (5 bases). The V end lost 5 bases, the J end lost 4 bases, and 15 bases lay between the germline ends. The CDR3 has 15 amino acids. The germline CDR1 and CDR2 sequences are MDHEN and SYDVKM. Here the CDR3 DNA reads TGTGCCAGCAGTCAACATCAGGGAGCTAATCAGCCCCAGCATTTT. Protein: CASSQHQGANQPQHF. Combining the CDR3 with reference TRBV28 and TRBJ1-5 gives the whole variable domain DVKVTQSSRYLVKRTGEKVFLECVQDMDHENMFWYRQDPGLGLRLIYFSYDVKMKEKGDIPEGYSVSREKKERFSLILESASTNQTSMYLCASSQHQGANQPQHFGDGTRLSIL.

Worth noting for this clonotype: This may be a read error, as it is one base from a much larger clone. This chain uses TRBV7-6 with TRBJ2-7; 7 nucleotides align to TRBD1. The V gene end was trimmed by 4 bases and the J gene end by 2 bases; junction bases not matched to a gene: 8. Per the germline V gene, CDR1 is SGHVS and CDR2 is FNYEAQ. The CDR3 has 15 amino acids. The CDR3 sequence: CASSSTGEPPYEQYF. The DNA of the CDR3 is TGTGCCAGCAGCTCTACAGGGGAGCCACCCTACGAGCAGTACTTC.

The chain uses TRBV4-1 and TRBJ1-4; tentative D call: TRBD1 (5 bases). The CDR3 is 16 residues long. V shed 0 bases and J shed 5 bases, with 13 bases lying between them. Germline CDR1 is MGHRA and CDR2 is YSYEKL. The CDR3, as DNA: TGCGCCAGCAGCCAAGATCCGGGACGCCTGAATGAAAAACTGTTTTTT. This codes for CASSQDPGRLNEKLFF.

This clonotype showed up many times. The chain joins TRBV7-2 to TRBJ2-3; perhaps TRBD2 as D (5 bases). CDR1 and CDR2 (germline): SGHTA, FQGNSA. CDR3 length: 15 amino acids. Trimming cost V 1 base and J 3 bases, with 11 bases left between them. The CDR3 sequence: CASSLDGLHTDTQYF. CDR3 DNA sequence: TGTGCCAGCAGCTTAGACGGACTCCATACAGATACGCAGTATTTT.